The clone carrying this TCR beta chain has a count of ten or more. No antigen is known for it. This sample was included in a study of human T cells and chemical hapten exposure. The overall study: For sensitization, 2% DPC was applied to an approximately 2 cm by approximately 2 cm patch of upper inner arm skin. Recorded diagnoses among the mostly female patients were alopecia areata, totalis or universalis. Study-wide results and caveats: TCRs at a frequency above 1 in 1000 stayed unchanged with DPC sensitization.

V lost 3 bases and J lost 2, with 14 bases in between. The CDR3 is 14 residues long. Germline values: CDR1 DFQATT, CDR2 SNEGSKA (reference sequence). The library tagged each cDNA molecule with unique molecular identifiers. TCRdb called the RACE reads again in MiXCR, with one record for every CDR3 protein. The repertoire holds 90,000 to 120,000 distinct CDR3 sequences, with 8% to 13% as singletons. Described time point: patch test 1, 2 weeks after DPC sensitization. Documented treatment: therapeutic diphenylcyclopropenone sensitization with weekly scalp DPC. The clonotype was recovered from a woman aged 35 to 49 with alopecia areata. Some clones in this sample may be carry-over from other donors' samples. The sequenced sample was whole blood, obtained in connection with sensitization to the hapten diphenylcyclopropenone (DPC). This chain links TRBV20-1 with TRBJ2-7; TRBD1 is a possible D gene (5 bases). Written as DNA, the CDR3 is TGCAGTGCTAGTCCCAGGGCTCCAGCCTACGAGCAGTACTTC. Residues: CSASPRAPAYEQYF.